The rows below give T cell receptor beta chains drawn from one sample of a study of blood T cell repertoires in COVID-19. Here immunoSEQ multiplex PCR was the method, and the copy in TCRdb shows in-frame clones only, minus some. The sample contains about 220,000 clones, 88% of which appear only once. Sample: PBMCs or T cells enriched from blood (not recorded which). The receptors derive from a woman aged 25 to 39 who had recovered from COVID-19. Each CDR3 is given with its conserved first and last residue. D genes are given only for firm matches.

TRBJ2-7 TRBD2 TRBV25-1 CASSGSPGLAGGAYEQYF TGTGCCAGCAGTGGGTCACCGGGACTAGCGGGGGGAGCCTACGAGCAGTACTTC
TRBJ2-3 TRBD2 TRBV7-2 CASSLGLRGGSTDTQYF TGTGCCAGCAGCTTAGGTTTACGGGGGGGTAGCACAGATACGCAGTATTTT
TRBJ2-3 TRBD2 TRBV7-3 CASSPLIGGSADTQYF TGTGCCAGCAGCCCCCTAATCGGGGGGTCTGCAGATACGCAGTATTTT
TRBJ2-7 . TRBV2 CASTGLGQTYEQYF TGTGCCAGCACCGGTTTAGGACAGACCTACGAGCAGTACTTC
TRBJ1-3 TRBD1 TRBV3-1/TRBV3-2 CASSHRRDRNSGNTIYF TGTGCCAGCAGCCATCGTAGGGACAGGAACTCTGGAAACACCATATATTTT
TRBJ1-2 TRBD1 TRBV7-6 CASSPGQGFGYTF TGTGCCAGCAGCCCGGGACAGGGCTTTGGCTACACCTTC
TRBJ2-6 . TRBV21-1 CASRPSGRRSSGANVLTF TGTGCCAGCAGACCTTCAGGGAGGAGAAGCTCTGGGGCCAACGTCCTGACTTTC
TRBJ1-2 . TRBV2 CASSAGEWYGYTF TGTGCCAGCAGTGCCGGGGAGTGGTATGGCTACACCTTC
TRBJ1-5 . TRBV27 CASSWDNQGNQPQHF TGTGCCAGCAGTTGGGATAACCAGGGAAATCAGCCCCAGCATTTT
TRBJ1-5 . TRBV15 CATSRGQNSNQPQHF TGTGCCACCAGCAGAGGACAGAATAGCAATCAGCCCCAGCATTTT
TRBJ1-1 . TRBV6-5 CASSYSFQTGNTEAFF TGTGCCAGCAGTTACTCCTTTCAAACAGGGAACACTGAAGCTTTCTTT